One T cell receptor (beta chain) is described in this entry. The antigen remains unidentified. Trimming took 3 bases from V and 0 from J; bases not matched to a gene: 4. Germline values: CDR1 MDHEN, CDR2 SYDVKM. The CDR3 extends over 16 amino acids. The data originate from a study of CD8 T cells in Susac syndrome. General study results and limits: The TCR sequencing and HLA analysis in the study involved a relatively small number of individuals, as the study acknowledged.

The sequenced target, TCR beta, came from blood CD8+ and CD4+ T cells. The multiple sclerosis controls were treatment-naive patients affected by stable or active relapsing-remitting disease. When the RNA was reverse transcribed, random hexamers were used with an input of about 0.5 to 1 ug. Across 54 Vbeta and 13 Jbeta, TCR beta CDR3 was amplified with immunoSEQ multiplex PCR. Using its own MiXCR run on the immunoSEQ multiplex PCR reads, TCRdb lists one record per CDR3 protein. The sample holds 250,000 to 300,000 distinct CDR3 sequences; roughly 85% are singletons and the top ten take roughly 0.21%. V gene TRBV28 combines with J gene TRBJ2-3, with 9 positions matching TRBD1. The sequenced sample was CD8+ T cells from PBMCs. The origin of this receptor is a human donor with multiple sclerosis. The CDR3 sequence: CASSFGTGMSTDTQYF. In nucleotides, the CDR3 is TGTGCCAGCAGTTTTGGGACAGGGATGAGCACAGATACGCAGTATTTT.